These T cell receptor beta chains were read from a single sample in a study of regulatory T cells in long-lasting Graves disease. One entry per CDR3 protein, called by TCRdb with MiXCR from the multiplex PCR reads. This table holds about 330,000 distinct CDR3 sequences, 15% to 20% found once. These data also featured in a second study, about T cells in Graves' hyperthyroidism and ophthalmopathy.

The sequencing here drew on peripheral blood mononuclear cells (PBMCs), taken at new diagnosis, from a patient treated with antithyroid drugs. These receptors all come from a woman under 30 with Graves disease. Each CDR3 is given with its conserved first and last residue. D genes are given only for firm matches. Clone size is not always given. Where it is, it says once, few, many or a class for expanded clones.

CDR3 DNA: TGTGCCAGCAGCTTGGGGGCAGGGAAGGTTGTTCAGTACTTC
CDR3 protein: CASSLGAGKVVQYF
J gene: TRBJ2-4
D gene: .
V gene: TRBV5-6
clone size: few

CDR3 DNA: TGTGCCAGCAGTGAATACGGAACAGCCTACGAGCAGTACTTC
CDR3 protein: CASSEYGTAYEQYF
J gene: TRBJ2-7
D gene: .
V gene: TRBV6-1
clone size: few

CDR3 DNA: TGTGCCAGCAGATCCGCAGGGGGCAACTATGGCTACACCTTC
CDR3 protein: CASRSAGGNYGYTF
J gene: TRBJ1-2
D gene: TRBD1
V gene: TRBV5-6
clone size: few

CDR3 DNA: TGTGCCATCAAGACAGCAGAGACCCAGTACTTC
CDR3 protein: CAIKTAETQYF
J gene: TRBJ2-5
D gene: .
V gene: TRBV10-3
clone size: once

CDR3 DNA: TGTGCCAGCAGCCAAGGGCCGGGACTAGCCCGGGACGAGCAGTACTTC
CDR3 protein: CASSQGPGLARDEQYF
J gene: TRBJ2-7
D gene: TRBD2
V gene: TRBV3-1
clone size: many

CDR3 DNA: TGTGCCAGCAGCTTAGGCCGGGAGTTGGAGTACTTC
CDR3 protein: CASSLGRELEYF
J gene: TRBJ2-7
D gene: .
V gene: TRBV13
clone size: few

CDR3 DNA: TGTGCCAGCAGTCCCCGCCGGGAGAAAGCTTTCTTT
CDR3 protein: CASSPRREKAFF
J gene: TRBJ1-1
D gene: .
V gene: TRBV12-3/TRBV12-4
clone size: many

CDR3 DNA: TGTGCCAGCAGTCAGAACCGGGGACAGGTATCTTCACCCCTCCACTTT
CDR3 protein: CASSQNRGQVSSPLHF
J gene: TRBJ1-6
D gene: TRBD1
V gene: TRBV28
clone size: .

CDR3 DNA: TGCAGTGCGGGGCCCCAGGGGGATAGTCAGCCCCAGCATTTT
CDR3 protein: CSAGPQGDSQPQHF
J gene: TRBJ1-5
D gene: TRBD1
V gene: TRBV20-1
clone size: .

CDR3 DNA: TGTGCCAGTAGTACCCGGGCCGGCCAAGAGGCCCAGTACTTC
CDR3 protein: CASSTRAGQEAQYF
J gene: TRBJ2-5
D gene: .
V gene: TRBV19
clone size: few

CDR3 DNA: TGCAGCGCCGACAGTGGGAACACCGGGGAGCTGTTTTTT
CDR3 protein: CSADSGNTGELFF
J gene: TRBJ2-2
D gene: .
V gene: TRBV29-1
clone size: .

CDR3 DNA: TGTGCCTGGAAGAAGGGCTCCTACGATGAGCAGTTCTTC
CDR3 protein: CAWKKGSYDEQFF
J gene: TRBJ2-1
D gene: .
V gene: TRBV30
clone size: many

CDR3 DNA: TGCAGTGCAAATGCGGGAGGGCCAGGATTTGAGCAGTTCTTC
CDR3 protein: CSANAGGPGFEQFF
J gene: TRBJ2-1
D gene: TRBD2
V gene: TRBV20-1
clone size: .

CDR3 DNA: TGCGCCAGCAGCCAAGAGACGTGGAACACTGAAGCTTTCTTT
CDR3 protein: CASSQETWNTEAFF
J gene: TRBJ1-1
D gene: .
V gene: TRBV4-1
clone size: few

CDR3 DNA: TGTGCCAGCAGTGCCGGGGGGGTGAGCACTGAAGCTTTCTTT
CDR3 protein: CASSAGGVSTEAFF
J gene: TRBJ1-1
D gene: .
V gene: TRBV6-4
clone size: many

CDR3 DNA: TGTGCCAGCTCACCACCGGGCGGGAGAGGGTCCTACGAGCAGTACTTC
CDR3 protein: CASSPPGGRGSYEQYF
J gene: TRBJ2-7
D gene: TRBD2
V gene: TRBV18
clone size: .

CDR3 DNA: TGTGCCAGCAGTTTCGGGGGTGCTACGAACACTGAAGCTTTCTTT
CDR3 protein: CASSFGGATNTEAFF
J gene: TRBJ1-1
D gene: .
V gene: TRBV28
clone size: many

CDR3 DNA: TGTGCCAGCAGCCGTACCTTGGGTCACTATGGCTACACCTTC
CDR3 protein: CASSRTLGHYGYTF
J gene: TRBJ1-2
D gene: .
V gene: TRBV5-6
clone size: .

CDR3 DNA: TGTGCCAGCAGCCCTAGCGGGAGAGCCACCCAGTACTTC
CDR3 protein: CASSPSGRATQYF
J gene: TRBJ2-5
D gene: TRBD2
V gene: TRBV28
clone size: .

CDR3 DNA: TGCGCCCGCCCTGGACTAGCGGGGGGCCTTAGCACAGATACGCAGTATTTT
CDR3 protein: CARPGLAGGLSTDTQYF
J gene: TRBJ2-3
D gene: TRBD2
V gene: TRBV29-1
clone size: .

CDR3 DNA: TGCGCCAGCAGCCAGACCGGGAATAGCTATGGCTACACCTTC
CDR3 protein: CASSQTGNSYGYTF
J gene: TRBJ1-2
D gene: .
V gene: TRBV5-1
clone size: many

CDR3 DNA: TGTGCCTCTACTTGGGCTACTGAAGCTTTCTTT
CDR3 protein: CASTWATEAFF
J gene: TRBJ1-1
D gene: .
V gene: TRBV30
clone size: many

CDR3 DNA: TGTGCCAGCAGCAGTATTCGAGGACAGGGGAATGAAAAACTGTTTTTT
CDR3 protein: CASSSIRGQGNEKLFF
J gene: TRBJ1-4
D gene: TRBD1
V gene: TRBV9
clone size: .

CDR3 DNA: TGTGCCAGCAGCCAAGGGGACCACTTGGCTGTTGAGACCCAGTACTTC
CDR3 protein: CASSQGDHLAVETQYF
J gene: TRBJ2-5
D gene: .
V gene: TRBV4-2
clone size: few

CDR3 DNA: TGTGCCAGTACCGTCAGGGGGGACTTCTGGGATACGCAGTATTTT
CDR3 protein: CASTVRGDFWDTQYF
J gene: TRBJ2-3
D gene: .
V gene: TRBV28
clone size: many

CDR3 DNA: TGTGCCAGCAGTGGGGGACGGGTACTCTCCTACGAGCAGTACTTC
CDR3 protein: CASSGGRVLSYEQYF
J gene: TRBJ2-7
D gene: .
V gene: TRBV2
clone size: many

CDR3 DNA: TGTGCCAGCAGTCAAGGCTCCGGGACCCAGTACTTC
CDR3 protein: CASSQGSGTQYF
J gene: TRBJ2-5
D gene: .
V gene: TRBV6-2/TRBV6-3
clone size: .

CDR3 DNA: TGTGCCAGTGGGGGAAACTATGGCTACACCTTC
CDR3 protein: CASGGNYGYTF
J gene: TRBJ1-2
D gene: .
V gene: TRBV10-2
clone size: many

CDR3 DNA: TGTGCCAGCAGTTTATCAGCTCTAGCGGGATTCAATACAATGAAGGAGCAGTTCTTC
CDR3 protein: CASSLSALAGFNTMKEQFF
J gene: TRBJ2-1
D gene: TRBD2
V gene: TRBV12-3/TRBV12-4
clone size: many

CDR3 DNA: TGTGCCAGCAGCACGGCATACGGGTATAACTATGGCTACACCTTC
CDR3 protein: CASSTAYGYNYGYTF
J gene: TRBJ1-2
D gene: .
V gene: TRBV12-3/TRBV12-4
clone size: many

CDR3 DNA: TGTGCCAGCAGTCTATCCCACAGGTTCGACTATGGCTACACCTTC
CDR3 protein: CASSLSHRFDYGYTF
J gene: TRBJ1-2
D gene: .
V gene: TRBV27
clone size: .

CDR3 DNA: TGTGCCAGCAGCTTCCGTGGAGGGGTATACGAGCAGTACTTC
CDR3 protein: CASSFRGGVYEQYF
J gene: TRBJ2-7
D gene: .
V gene: TRBV11-1
clone size: many

CDR3 DNA: TGTGCCAGCAGCCAAGAGACAGGGGTCTACAATGAGCAGTTCTTC
CDR3 protein: CASSQETGVYNEQFF
J gene: TRBJ2-1
D gene: TRBD1
V gene: TRBV3-1
clone size: many

CDR3 DNA: TGTGCCAGCAGCAGGACAGGGGGCCGAGCATATAATTCACCCCTCCACTTT
CDR3 protein: CASSRTGGRAYNSPLHF
J gene: TRBJ1-6
D gene: TRBD1
V gene: TRBV6-1
clone size: many

CDR3 DNA: TGTGCCAGCAGTGGCAGGGGTCAAGAGACCCAGTACTTC
CDR3 protein: CASSGRGQETQYF
J gene: TRBJ2-5
D gene: .
V gene: TRBV2
clone size: .

CDR3 DNA: TGTGCCAGTAGTATCTACACTGGGGATAGCAATCAGCCCCAGCATTTT
CDR3 protein: CASSIYTGDSNQPQHF
J gene: TRBJ1-5
D gene: .
V gene: TRBV19
clone size: few

CDR3 DNA: TGTGCCAGCAGTTACCGGGGCGAGGAGACCCAGTACTTC
CDR3 protein: CASSYRGEETQYF
J gene: TRBJ2-5
D gene: .
V gene: TRBV6-2/TRBV6-3
clone size: many

CDR3 DNA: TGTGCCAGCAGCTTAGCAGGGACAAGGTTCTTC
CDR3 protein: CASSLAGTRFF
J gene: TRBJ2-1
D gene: .
V gene: TRBV7-9
clone size: few

CDR3 DNA: TGTGCCAGCAGCCAAATTAACAGTGAAGCTTTCTTT
CDR3 protein: CASSQINSEAFF
J gene: TRBJ1-1
D gene: .
V gene: TRBV3-1
clone size: many

CDR3 DNA: TGCAGTGCTCCAGAAGGTGGGCTAGCGGGGTACAATGAGCAGTTCTTC
CDR3 protein: CSAPEGGLAGYNEQFF
J gene: TRBJ2-1
D gene: TRBD2
V gene: TRBV20-1
clone size: many

CDR3 DNA: TGCAGCGTCGAAGGCGGACAGGGGAGCCTCCAAGAGACCCAGTACTTC
CDR3 protein: CSVEGGQGSLQETQYF
J gene: TRBJ2-5
D gene: TRBD1
V gene: TRBV29-1
clone size: .

CDR3 DNA: TGTGCCAGCTCACCACAGGGGGCAGCCAAAAACATTCAGTACTTC
CDR3 protein: CASSPQGAAKNIQYF
J gene: TRBJ2-4
D gene: TRBD1
V gene: TRBV18
clone size: many

CDR3 DNA: TGTGCCACGGGACTAGCGGGAGACAATGAGCAGTTCTTC
CDR3 protein: CATGLAGDNEQFF
J gene: TRBJ2-1
D gene: TRBD2
V gene: TRBV28
clone size: many

CDR3 DNA: TGTGCCAGCAGCTTGCCCCAGGGGGGTAATGAAAAACTGTTTTTT
CDR3 protein: CASSLPQGGNEKLFF
J gene: TRBJ1-4
D gene: TRBD1
V gene: TRBV5-6
clone size: .

CDR3 DNA: TGTGCCAGCAGACCGCTTGGCGGACATAATTCACCCCTCCACTTT
CDR3 protein: CASRPLGGHNSPLHF
J gene: TRBJ1-6
D gene: .
V gene: TRBV6-2/TRBV6-3
clone size: many

CDR3 DNA: TGTGCCAGCAGCCCCGCTGGGACTTCCTACAATGAGCAGTTCTTC
CDR3 protein: CASSPAGTSYNEQFF
J gene: TRBJ2-1
D gene: .
V gene: TRBV7-2
clone size: many

CDR3 DNA: TGCGCCAGCAGCAGCCAAGACGCGTTCAGGTCCTACAATGAGCAGTTCTTC
CDR3 protein: CASSSQDAFRSYNEQFF
J gene: TRBJ2-1
D gene: .
V gene: TRBV5-1
clone size: .

CDR3 DNA: TGTGCCAGCTCCCCTTCGACTAGCGGGCAAGAGACCCAGTACTTC
CDR3 protein: CASSPSTSGQETQYF
J gene: TRBJ2-5
D gene: TRBD2
V gene: TRBV18
clone size: many

CDR3 DNA: TGTGCCAGCAGCCCCTCTAAAGAAGGTGCAACTAATGAAAAACTGTTTTTT
CDR3 protein: CASSPSKEGATNEKLFF
J gene: TRBJ1-4
D gene: .
V gene: TRBV7-9
clone size: few

CDR3 DNA: TGTGCCAGTAGTATAATGGCAGGGCGCCCCTACGAGCAGTACTTC
CDR3 protein: CASSIMAGRPYEQYF
J gene: TRBJ2-7
D gene: .
V gene: TRBV19
clone size: .

CDR3 DNA: TGTGCCAGCAGTGCGCAGGGGGGTGGTCAGCCCCAGCATTTT
CDR3 protein: CASSAQGGGQPQHF
J gene: TRBJ1-5
D gene: TRBD1
V gene: TRBV6-2/TRBV6-3
clone size: .

CDR3 DNA: TGCAGTGCTACGCCTATAGCAGGGCGCGGTGGCTACACCTTC
CDR3 protein: CSATPIAGRGGYTF
J gene: TRBJ1-2
D gene: .
V gene: TRBV20-1
clone size: many

CDR3 DNA: TGTGCCAGCACTGGACAGTCGAGGGCTGGCTACACCTTC
CDR3 protein: CASTGQSRAGYTF
J gene: TRBJ1-2
D gene: .
V gene: TRBV28
clone size: .

CDR3 DNA: TGTGCCAGCAGTTTAGACATCGGACGAGAGACCCAGTACTTC
CDR3 protein: CASSLDIGRETQYF
J gene: TRBJ2-5
D gene: .
V gene: TRBV12-3/TRBV12-4
clone size: many

CDR3 DNA: TGTGCCAGCAGCTCATTGCCCCAGGGACGGAACACTGAAGCTTTCTTT
CDR3 protein: CASSSLPQGRNTEAFF
J gene: TRBJ1-1
D gene: .
V gene: TRBV7-2
clone size: .

CDR3 DNA: TGTGCCAGCAGTCCTTACAGCGATCCAAGGAACACCATATATTTT
CDR3 protein: CASSPYSDPRNTIYF
J gene: TRBJ1-3
D gene: .
V gene: TRBV27
clone size: .